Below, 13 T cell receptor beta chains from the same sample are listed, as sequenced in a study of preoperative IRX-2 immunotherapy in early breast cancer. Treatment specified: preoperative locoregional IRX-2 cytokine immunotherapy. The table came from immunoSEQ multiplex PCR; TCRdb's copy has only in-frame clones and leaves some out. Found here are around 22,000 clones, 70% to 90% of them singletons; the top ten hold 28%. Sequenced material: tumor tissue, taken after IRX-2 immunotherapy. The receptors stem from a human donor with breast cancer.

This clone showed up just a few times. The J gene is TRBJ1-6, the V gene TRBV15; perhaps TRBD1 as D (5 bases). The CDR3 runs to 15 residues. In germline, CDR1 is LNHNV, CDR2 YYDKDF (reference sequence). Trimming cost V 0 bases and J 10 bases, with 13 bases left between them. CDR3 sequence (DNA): TGTGCCACCAGCAGAGAGGGGGTCTCAGGGTCACCCCTCCACTTT. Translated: CATSREGVSGSPLHF.

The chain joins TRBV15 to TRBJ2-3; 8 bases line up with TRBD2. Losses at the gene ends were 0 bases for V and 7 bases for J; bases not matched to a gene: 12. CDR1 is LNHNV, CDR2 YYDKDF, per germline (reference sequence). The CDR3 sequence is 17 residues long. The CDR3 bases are TGTGCCACCAGCAGAGATAGGTTGAGCGGGGGCTCGCATACGCAGTATTTT. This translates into CATSRDRLSGGSHTQYF.

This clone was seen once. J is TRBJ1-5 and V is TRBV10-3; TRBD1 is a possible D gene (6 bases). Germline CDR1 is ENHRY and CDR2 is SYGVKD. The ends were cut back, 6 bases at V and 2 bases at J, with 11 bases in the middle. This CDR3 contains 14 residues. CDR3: CAIRGAKGNQPQHF. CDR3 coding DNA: TGTGCCATCAGGGGGGCCAAAGGCAATCAGCCCCAGCATTTT.

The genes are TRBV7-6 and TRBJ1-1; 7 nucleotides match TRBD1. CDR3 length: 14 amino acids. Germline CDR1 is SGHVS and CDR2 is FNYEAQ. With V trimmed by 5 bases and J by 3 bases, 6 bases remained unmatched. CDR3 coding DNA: TGTGCCAGCAGCAATACAGGGGCGGACACTGAAGCTTTCTTT. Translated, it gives CASSNTGADTEAFF.

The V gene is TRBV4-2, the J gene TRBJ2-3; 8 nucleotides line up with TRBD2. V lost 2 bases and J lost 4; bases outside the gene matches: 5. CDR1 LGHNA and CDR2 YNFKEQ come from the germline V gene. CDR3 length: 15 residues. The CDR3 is CASSQPGTRSDTQYF. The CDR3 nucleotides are TGTGCCAGCAGCCAACCCGGGACTAGATCAGATACGCAGTATTTT.

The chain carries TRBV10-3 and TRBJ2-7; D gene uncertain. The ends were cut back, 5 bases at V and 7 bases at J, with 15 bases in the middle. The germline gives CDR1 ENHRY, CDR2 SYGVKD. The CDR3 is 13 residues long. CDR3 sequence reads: CAISTDGLGEQYF. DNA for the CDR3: TGTGCCATCAGTACAGACGGTCTAGGGGAGCAGTACTTC.

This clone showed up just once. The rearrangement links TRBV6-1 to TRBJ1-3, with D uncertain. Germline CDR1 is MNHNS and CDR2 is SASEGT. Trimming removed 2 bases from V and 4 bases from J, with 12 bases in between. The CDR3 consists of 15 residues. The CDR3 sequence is CASSELGSPGNTIYF. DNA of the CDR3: TGTGCCAGCAGTGAACTGGGCAGCCCAGGAAACACCATATATTTT.

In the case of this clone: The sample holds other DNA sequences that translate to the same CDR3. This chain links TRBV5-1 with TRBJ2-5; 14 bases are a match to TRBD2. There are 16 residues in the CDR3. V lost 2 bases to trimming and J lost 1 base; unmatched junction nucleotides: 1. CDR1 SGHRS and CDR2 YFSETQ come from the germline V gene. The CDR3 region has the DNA TGCGCCAGCAGCTTAGGACTAGCGGGGGGCCAAGAGACCCAGTACTTC. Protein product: CASSLGLAGGQETQYF.

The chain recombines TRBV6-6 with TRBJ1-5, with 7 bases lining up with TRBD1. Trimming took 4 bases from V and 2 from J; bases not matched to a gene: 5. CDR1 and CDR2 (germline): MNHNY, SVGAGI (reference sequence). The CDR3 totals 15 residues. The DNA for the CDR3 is TGTGCCAGCAGTTCTAACAGGGGCGGCAATCAGCCCCAGCATTTT. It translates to CASSSNRGGNQPQHF.

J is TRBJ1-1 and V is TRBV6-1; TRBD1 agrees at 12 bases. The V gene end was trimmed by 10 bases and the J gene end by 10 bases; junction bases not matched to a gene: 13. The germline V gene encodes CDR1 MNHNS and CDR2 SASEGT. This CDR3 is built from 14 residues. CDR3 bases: TGTGCCACCGGGGGGGGACAGGGGGCCGGCGGAGCTTTCTTT. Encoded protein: CATGGGQGAGGAFF.

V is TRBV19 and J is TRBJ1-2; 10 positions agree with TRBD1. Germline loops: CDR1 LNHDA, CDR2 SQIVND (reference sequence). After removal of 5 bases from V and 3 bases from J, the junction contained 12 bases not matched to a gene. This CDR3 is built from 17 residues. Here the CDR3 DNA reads TGTGCCAGTAGTTCGGGACAGGGGAACGTCGGGGACTATGGCTACACCTTC. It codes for CASSSGQGNVGDYGYTF.

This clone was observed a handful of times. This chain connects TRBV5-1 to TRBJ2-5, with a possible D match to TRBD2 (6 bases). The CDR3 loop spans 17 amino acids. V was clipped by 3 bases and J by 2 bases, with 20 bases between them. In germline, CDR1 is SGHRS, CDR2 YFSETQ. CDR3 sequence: CASSYWRDLSLQETQYF. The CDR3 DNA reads TGCGCCAGCAGCTATTGGAGGGACCTATCCTTGCAAGAGACCCAGTACTTC.

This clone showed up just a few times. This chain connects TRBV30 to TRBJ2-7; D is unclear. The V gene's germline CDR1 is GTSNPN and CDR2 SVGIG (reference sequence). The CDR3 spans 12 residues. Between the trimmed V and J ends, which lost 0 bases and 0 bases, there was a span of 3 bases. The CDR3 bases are TGTGCCTGGAGTGTAAGCTCCTACGAGCAGTACTTC. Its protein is CAWSVSSYEQYF.